The clone carrying this T cell receptor beta chain was counted between two and nine times. As yet, its antigen is unknown. This sample is drawn from a study of human T cells and chemical hapten exposure. Study observations and caveats: The study found that DPC sensitization did not change TCRs above 1 in 1000 frequency.

Whole blood, unfractionated, served as the material for total RNA extraction. From the 5' RACE reads, TCRdb called clonotypes with MiXCR, one entry per CDR3 protein. Among 110,000 or so distinct CDR3 sequences, 15% to 20% were seen once, and the ten largest hold approximately 2.8%. V lost 5 bases and J lost 10; bases outside the gene matches: 17. CDR3 size: 16 residues. Germline V gives CDR1 SGHDT, CDR2 YYEEEE. V usage is TRBV5-6 and J usage is TRBJ2-1, with 8 bases lining up with TRBD2. This TCR came from a human donor in good health. DNA of the CDR3: TGTGCCAGCAGAGATGGACCGGGACTAGACTTTGGGGAGCAGTTCTTC. Translation gives CASRDGPGLDFGEQFF.